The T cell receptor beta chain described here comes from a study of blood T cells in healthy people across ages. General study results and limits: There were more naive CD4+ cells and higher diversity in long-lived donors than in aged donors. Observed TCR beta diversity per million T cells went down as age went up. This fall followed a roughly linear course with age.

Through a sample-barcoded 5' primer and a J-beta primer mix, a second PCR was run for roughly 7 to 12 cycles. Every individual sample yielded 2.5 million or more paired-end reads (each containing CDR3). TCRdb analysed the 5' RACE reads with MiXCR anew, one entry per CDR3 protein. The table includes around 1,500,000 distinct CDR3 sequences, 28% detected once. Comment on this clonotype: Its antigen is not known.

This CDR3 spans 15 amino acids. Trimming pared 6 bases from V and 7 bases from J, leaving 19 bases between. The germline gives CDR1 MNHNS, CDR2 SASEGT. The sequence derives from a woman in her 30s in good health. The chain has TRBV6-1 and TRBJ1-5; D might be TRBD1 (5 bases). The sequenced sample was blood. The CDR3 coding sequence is TGTGCCAGCAGCGGTTATGTGGGGCCAAACCAGCCCCAGCATTTT. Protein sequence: CASSGYVGPNQPQHF.